Reported below is one T cell receptor beta chain. Its antigen is unidentified. cDNA synthesis used the whole RNA isolate, giving expressed TCRB sequences. Libraries were prepared by immunoSEQ multiplex PCR; TCRdb keeps only in-frame clonotypes and omits some of them. The table has under 300,000 clones, approximately 11% seen once; the top ten hold roughly 0.017%. The authors sorted CD4+ naive, central memory, regulatory and stem cell-like memory cells via CD45RO/CCR7/CD25/CD127/CD95/CD27. The sample is drawn from a study of beta chain features in type 1 diabetes. General study results and limits: The cDNA sequencing approach could over-represent high-TCR-expressing cells. Relative to healthy donors, patients appeared to have naive, central memory and Treg TCRB repertoires that were more similar. Among all four CD4+ subsets, Type 1 diabetes patients had TCRB CDR3s that were moderately but significantly shorter. It was possible that PCR favored shorter templates, equally so in patients and controls.

Trimming at V came to 5 bases and at J to 5 bases, leaving 5 bases not matched to a gene. The CDR3 spans 13 residues. Germline loops: CDR1 SNHLY, CDR2 FYNNEI. The source material was naive CD4+ T cells from blood. The chain recombines TRBV2 with TRBJ1-2; 7 bases align to TRBD1. This receptor was identified in a man aged 25 to 45 with type 1 diabetes. CDR3 nucleotides: TGTGCCAGCAGTCAAACGGGACAGTATGGCTACACCTTC. It translates to CASSQTGQYGYTF.